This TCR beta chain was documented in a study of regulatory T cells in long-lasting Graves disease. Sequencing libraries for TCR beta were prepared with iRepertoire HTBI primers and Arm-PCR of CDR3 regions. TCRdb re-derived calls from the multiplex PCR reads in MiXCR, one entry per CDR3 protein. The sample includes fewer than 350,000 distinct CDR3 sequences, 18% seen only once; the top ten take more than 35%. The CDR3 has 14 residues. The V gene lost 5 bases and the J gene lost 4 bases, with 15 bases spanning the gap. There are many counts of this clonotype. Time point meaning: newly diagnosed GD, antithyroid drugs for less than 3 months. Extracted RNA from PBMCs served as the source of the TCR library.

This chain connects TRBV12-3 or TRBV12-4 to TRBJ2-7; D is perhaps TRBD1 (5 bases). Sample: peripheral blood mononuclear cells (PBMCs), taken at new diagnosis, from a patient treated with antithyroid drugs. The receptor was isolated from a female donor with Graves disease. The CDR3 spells CASSRLGLGYEQYF. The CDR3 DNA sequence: TGTGCCAGCAGTCGTCTGGGGCTGGGATACGAGCAGTACTTC.